Presented here are 3 T cell receptor beta chains from one specimen sequenced in a study of blood T cell repertoires in COVID-19 (dated by TCRdb to the early 2020s). Library construction relied on the immunoSEQ multiplex PCR assay. TCRdb mirrors the immuneACCESS table, restricted to in-frame sequences. Some clones are absent from its copies; in checked studies, under half trace to an unresolved V gene, and the reason for the others is unknown. This sample lists some 300,000 clones; roughly 90% were detected once. The ten largest make up more than 0.85% of the sample. The sample comprised peripheral blood. These receptors all stem from a woman in her forties with COVID-19, enrolled during active disease.

V usage is TRBV5-6 and J usage is TRBJ1-1, with 10 nucleotides matching TRBD1. Germline V lookup: CDR1 SGHDT, CDR2 YYEEEE. CDR3 length equals 14 residues. With V trimmed by 0 bases and J by 4 bases, 0 bases remained unmatched. This chain's CDR3 is CASSLGTGGTEAFF. The CDR3 nucleotides read TGTGCCAGCAGCTTGGGGACAGGGGGCACTGAAGCTTTCTTT.

V and J are TRBV14 and TRBJ1-2, with a tentative D call TRBD1 (6 bases). The germline V gene has CDR1 SGHDN and CDR2 FVKESK. This CDR3 is 14 amino acids long. Deletions cut 4 bases from V and 4 bases from J, with 13 bases between. Here the CDR3 DNA reads TGTGCCAGCAGCCCTACCACAGGGACCTATGGCTACACCTTC. Translated, it gives CASSPTTGTYGYTF. The full variable domain, rest sourced from reference TRBV14 and TRBJ1-2, is EAGVTQFPSHSVIEKGQTVTLRCDPISGHDNLYWYRRVMGKEIKFLLHFVKESKQDESGMPNNRFLAERTGGTYSTLKVQPAELEDSGVYFCASSPTTGTYGYTFGSGTRLTVV.

This clone is a singleton in its sample. This chain joins TRBV5-4 and TRBJ1-2; D uncertain. Trimming stripped 4 bases from V and 6 bases from J, with 19 bases between. Germline V lookup: CDR1 SGHNT, CDR2 YYREEE (reference sequence). The CDR3 is 15 residues long. The CDR3 sequence: CASSIEPLFTDGYTF. CDR3 DNA: TGTGCCAGCAGCATTGAACCTCTCTTCACGGATGGCTACACCTTC.